This T cell receptor beta chain was profiled in a study of early T cells in non-severe SARS-CoV-2 infection. The CDR3 is 15 amino acids. V was pared by 4 bases and J by 0 bases, with 8 bases between. Germline loops: CDR1 SGHRS, CDR2 YFSETQ. In the library, individual cDNA molecules carried attached unique molecular identifiers. In TCRdb, the 5' RACE reads were re-called with MiXCR into one record per CDR3 protein. Here the sample spans some 100,000 distinct CDR3 sequences, approximately 15% being singletons. Many counts were recorded for this clonotype. The clonotype originates from an adult who was a healthcare worker with PCR-confirmed SARS-CoV-2 infection or an uninfected control (not recorded which). The chain couples TRBV5-1 to TRBJ2-6; D possibly corresponds to TRBD2 (5 bases). Input material: whole blood. The CDR3 here is CASSVGSSGANVLTF. CDR3 bases: TGCGCCAGCAGCGTGGGGAGCTCTGGGGCCAACGTCCTGACTTTC. The whole variable domain, remainder taken from reference TRBV5-1 and TRBJ2-6, is KAGVTQTPRYLIKTRGQQVTLSCSPISGHRSVSWYQQTPGQGLQFLFEYFSETQRNKGNFPGRFSGRQFSNSRSEMNVSTLELGDSALYLCASSVGSSGANVLTFGAGSRLTVL.